Sequencing of this T cell receptor beta chain was carried out in a study of Graves' ophthalmopathy and Graves' hyperthyroidism. As for the study in general: The study drew peripheral blood at initial diagnosis, before any treatment. Study conclusions and caveats: Ophthalmopathy progression was predicted with approximately 68% sensitivity and about 72% specificity.

The authors used Ficoll-Paque density gradient centrifugation to separate PBMCs. The input was roughly 10 ml of fresh peripheral blood. In germline, CDR1 is SQVTM, CDR2 ANQGSEA. This CDR3 contains 12 residues. V shed 7 bases and J shed 6 bases, with 13 bases lying between them. The TCR beta CDR3 regions underwent amplification from RNA transcripts. First-round RT-PCR employed HTBI primers, with a second-round multiplex PCR after it. TCRdb reprocessed the multiplex PCR reads with MiXCR, giving one entry per CDR3 protein. This table holds about 620,000 distinct CDR3 sequences, 20% to 25% found once. This clonotype was seen at least ten times. Its antigen is as yet unknown.

The chain combines TRBV29-1 with TRBJ1-5; TRBD1 might be the D (5 bases). Sequencing input: peripheral blood. This TCR derives from a woman aged 18-29 years with stable Graves' hyperthyroidism. Some clones in this sample may be carry-over from other donors' samples. The CDR3 coding sequence is TGCAGCGCACGGGACGCCGGTCAGCCCCAGCATTTT. Residues: CSARDAGQPQHF.